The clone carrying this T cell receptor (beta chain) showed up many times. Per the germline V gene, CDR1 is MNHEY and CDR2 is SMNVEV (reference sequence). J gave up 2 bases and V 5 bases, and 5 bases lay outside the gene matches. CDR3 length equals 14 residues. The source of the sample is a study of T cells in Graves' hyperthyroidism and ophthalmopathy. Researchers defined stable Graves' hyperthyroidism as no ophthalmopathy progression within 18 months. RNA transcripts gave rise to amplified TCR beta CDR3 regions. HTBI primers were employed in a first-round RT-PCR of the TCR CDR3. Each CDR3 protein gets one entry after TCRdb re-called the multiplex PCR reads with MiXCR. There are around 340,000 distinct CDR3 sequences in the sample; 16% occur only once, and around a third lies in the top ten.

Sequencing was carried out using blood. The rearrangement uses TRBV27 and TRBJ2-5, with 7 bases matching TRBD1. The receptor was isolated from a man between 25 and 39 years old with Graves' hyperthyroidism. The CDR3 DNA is TGTGCCAGCAGTGGGACAGCCCTACAAGAGACCCAGTACTTC. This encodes CASSGTALQETQYF.